This T cell receptor beta chain was sequenced in a study of blood T cell repertoires in COVID-19 (TCRdb year 2020). Context from the whole study: Samples covering the acute and convalescent phases of COVID-19 were provided by collaborators in the United States, Italy and Spain. Subjects who had been exposed to COVID-19, were actively infected with it, or had recovered from it provided the deeply sampled blood TCRbeta repertoires that made up the dataset. Where HLA class I and class II types were available, the types were taken from metadata supplied by the sample provider, not from assay-based typing. The prospective study material was composed of cDNA or gDNA derived from T cells, B-cell-depleted T cells, or PBMCs. The repertoires were made available in a free public database intended to serve as a resource for research on the immune response to SARS-CoV-2. A de-identified subject ID, COVID-19 status, age in years and sex were almost always included in the sample metadata. Samples were obtained from the ongoing ImmuneRACE study (first 160 participants) and from over a thousand subjects provided by 6 global collaborators.

What the authors observed across the whole study: The amount of clinical and demographic metadata varied by source and participant and was provided uncurated.

TCRbeta CDR3 regions were amplified from genomic DNA using the immunoSEQ Assay, a bias-controlled multiplex PCR. Per the authors' processing: Nucleated cell counts per sample were estimated from amplification of reference gene primers within the assay. To quantify the absolute abundance of each unique TCRbeta CDR3 rearrangement, sequence reads were collapsed and filtered. Productive Simpson clonality was computed per sample as the square root of Simpson's diversity index over productive rearrangements. In its TCRdb copy, this immuneACCESS table keeps in-frame sequences only and misses some clones. Where compared with another copy, unresolved V genes explain less than half of these, and the others have no known cause. V and J calls and clone size come straight from that table; D and trimming were deduced from the DNA. For this sample there are around 200,000 clones; 79% appear just once. Together, the top ten hold nearly 6% of the sample.

Spanning cysteine to phenylalanine, the CDR3 consists of 17 amino acids. CDR3 DNA is the only sequence kept; it has 51 bases, read in frame from the first base. In Seattle, one collaborating source enrolled patients while the infection was active and tracked those patients longitudinally over the course of disease. The collaborating institutions used their own protocols to collect whole blood in K2EDTA tubes. Collaborator samples were shipped for TCRbeta analysis as frozen whole blood, isolated PBMCs, or DNA extracted from either sample type. Worth noting for this clone: Its cognate antigen has yet to be identified. Per-base quality was not reported, and no clone a single base away is much larger than it.

The rearrangement joined TRBV21-1 to TRBJ2-4; the DNA was not used to check the table's D call, TRBD2. TRBV21-1 constitutes a pseudogene. The receptor was isolated from a woman aged 40-49 years with COVID-19, enrolled during active disease. The sequenced sample consisted of peripheral blood. Here the CDR3 is given as CASSKSGGGRFKNIQYF. In nucleotides, the sequence is TGTGCCAGCAGCAAAAGCGGCGGGGGCCGTTTCAAAAACATTCAGTACTTC.